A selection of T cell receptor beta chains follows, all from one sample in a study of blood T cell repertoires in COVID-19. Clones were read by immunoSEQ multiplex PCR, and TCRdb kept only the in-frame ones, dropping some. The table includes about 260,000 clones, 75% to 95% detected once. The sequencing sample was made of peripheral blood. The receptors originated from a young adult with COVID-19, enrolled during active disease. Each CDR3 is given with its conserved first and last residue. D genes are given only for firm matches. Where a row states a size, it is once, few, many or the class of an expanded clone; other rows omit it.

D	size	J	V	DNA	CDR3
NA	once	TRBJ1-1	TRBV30	TGTGCCTGGAGTCCGGGAGCGAACACTGAAGCTTTCTTT	CAWSPGANTEAFF
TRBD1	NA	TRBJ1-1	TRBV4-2	TGTGCCAGCAGCCCAGGGACAGTTGAAGCTTTCTTT	CASSPGTVEAFF
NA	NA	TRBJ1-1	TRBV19	TGTGCCAGTAGTATTGTCATGAACACTGAAGCTTTCTTT	CASSIVMNTEAFF
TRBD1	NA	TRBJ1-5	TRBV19	TGTGCCAGTAGTCAAGGGACAGGGACGAATCAGCCCCAGCATTTT	CASSQGTGTNQPQHF
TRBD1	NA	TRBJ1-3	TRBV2	TGTGCCGGCAGGGGGAGGGGTGCTGGAAACACCATATATTTT	CAGRGRGAGNTIYF
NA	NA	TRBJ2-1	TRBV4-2	TGTGCCAGCAGCCAAGTATCAGGGGCCTCCTACAATGAGCAGTTCTTC	CASSQVSGASYNEQFF
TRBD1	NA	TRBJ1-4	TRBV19	TGTGCCAGTAGTGCACTCTCGTCGGGACAGATAACAACTAATGAAAAACTGTTTTTT	CASSALSSGQITTNEKLFF
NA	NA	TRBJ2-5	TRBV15	TGTGCCACCAGCAGGCCCCCCCCGCAAGGAGATCGGGAGACCCAGTACTTC	CATSRPPPQGDRETQYF
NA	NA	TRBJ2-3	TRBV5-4	TGTGCCAGCAGCGGGGCGGGCACAGATACGCAGTATTTT	CASSGAGTDTQYF
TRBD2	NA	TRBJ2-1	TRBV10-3	TGTGCCATCAGTGAGTCGAGATCCGGACTAGCGATATACAATGAGCAGTTCTTC	CAISESRSGLAIYNEQFF
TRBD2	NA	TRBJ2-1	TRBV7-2	TGTGCCAGCAGCTCGCCTAGCGGGGGGTCGAGCGAGCAGTTCTTC	CASSSPSGGSSEQFF
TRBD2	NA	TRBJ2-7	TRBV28	TGTGCCAGCAGTTTTCCCCCCTCGAGCGGGAGGTTCATCTACGAGCAGTACTTC	CASSFPPSSGRFIYEQYF
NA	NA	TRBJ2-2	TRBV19	TGTGCCAGTAGCCCTCGGGGGGCGGGCGGGGAGCTGTTTTTT	CASSPRGAGGELFF
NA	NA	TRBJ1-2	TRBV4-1	TGCGCCAGCAGCCAAGATCGGACAGAGGGCTATGGCTACACCTTC	CASSQDRTEGYGYTF
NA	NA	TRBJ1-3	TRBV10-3	TGTGCCACTGCTTTGGCCGACACCATATATTTT	CATALADTIYF
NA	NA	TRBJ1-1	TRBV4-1	TGCGCCAGCAGCCAAGAGAGGATAGGAGAACGGAACACTGAAGCTTTCTTT	CASSQERIGERNTEAFF